Sequencing of this TCR beta chain was carried out in a study of beta chain features in type 1 diabetes. Expressed TCRB transcripts were sequenced because the isolated RNA had all been reverse transcribed beforehand. Here immunoSEQ multiplex PCR was the method, and the copy in TCRdb shows in-frame clones only, minus some. Found here are around 430,000 clones, roughly 30% of them singletons; the top ten hold around 0.065%. Trimming took 7 bases from V and 4 from J, leaving 13 bases between them. Per germline, CDR1 SQVTM and CDR2 ANQGSEA. CDR3 length: 12 residues. This clonotype was sampled from a man between 18 and 35 years old in good health. The sequenced sample was naive CD4+ T cells from blood. The chain uses TRBV29-1 and TRBJ1-2; possible D gene TRBD1, 6 bases. This CDR3 reads CSAEDSFYGYTF. CDR3 bases: TGCAGCGCGGAGGACAGCTTCTATGGCTACACCTTC. Using reference TRBV29-1 and TRBJ1-2 for the parts outside the CDR3, the full variable domain is SAVISQKPSRDICQRGTSLTIQCQVDSQVTMMFWYRQQPGQSLTLIATANQGSEATYESGFVIDKFPISRPNLTFSTLTVSNMSPEDSSIYLCSAEDSFYGYTFGSGTRLTVV.